The rows below give T cell receptor beta chains drawn from one sample of a study of cytomegalovirus exposure and HLA in healthy donors. Repertoires were generated with immunoSEQ multiplex PCR, while TCRdb's copy carries only in-frame clones and drops some. The sample lists 160,000 or so clones, about 85% occurring once. Sequencing was performed on PBMCs. The receptors were sampled from a man aged 45-65 years in good health and CMV-seropositive. Both conserved end residues are part of each CDR3. A D gene is named only where the DNA matches it firmly. Part of the rows lack a size; the others show once, few, many or a class for expanded clones.

TRBV19,TRBJ2-1,TRBD2,-,CASMSGRAGDEQFF,TGTGCCAGTATGAGCGGGAGGGCCGGGGATGAGCAGTTCTTC
TRBV5-8,TRBJ1-5,-,-,CASSSGGDSNQPQHF,TGTGCCAGCAGCTCGGGGGGGGATAGCAATCAGCCCCAGCATTTT
TRBV5-1,TRBJ2-2,TRBD2,-,CASSLRAGGTGELFF,TGCGCCAGCAGCTTACGAGCGGGGGGGACCGGGGAGCTGTTTTTT
TRBV5-5,TRBJ1-4,TRBD1,-,CASSAGTGLYNEKLFF,TGTGCCAGCAGCGCCGGGACAGGACTATATAATGAAAAACTGTTTTTT
TRBV6-5,TRBJ2-7,-,-,CASRPGLRLYEQYF,TGTGCCAGCAGACCGGGACTGCGACTCTACGAGCAGTACTTC
TRBV4-3,TRBJ2-1,TRBD2,-,CASSQKGTTYEQFF,TGCGCCAGCAGTCAGAAAGGGACTACCTATGAGCAGTTCTTC
TRBV18,TRBJ2-7,TRBD2,-,CASSPPGLAGNRYEQYF,TGTGCCAGCTCACCACCGGGACTAGCGGGAAACCGGTACGAGCAGTACTTC
TRBV27,TRBJ2-3,TRBD2,-,CASSLMAGGLTDTQYF,TGTGCCAGCAGTTTGATGGCGGGGGGCCTCACAGATACGCAGTATTTT
TRBV10-3,TRBJ2-1,TRBD2,-,CAISESGSGSTEQFF,TGTGCCATCAGTGAGTCGGGTAGCGGGAGCACTGAGCAGTTCTTC
TRBV27,TRBJ1-5,-,-,CASSLSRTVNQPQHF,TGTGCCAGCAGTTTATCAAGGACAGTCAATCAGCCCCAGCATTTT
TRBV15,TRBJ2-2,-,-,CATTKGGTGNTGELFF,TGTGCCACCACCAAGGGGGGGACAGGGAACACCGGGGAGCTGTTTTTT
TRBV29-1,TRBJ2-7,-,-,CSVEKTGGYPAGVFF,TGCAGCGTTGAGAAGACAGGTGGCTATCCTGCAGGAGTCTTCTTC
TRBV6-6,TRBJ1-2,TRBD1,-,CASSYSQGEGYTF,TGTGCCAGCAGTTACTCACAGGGGGAGGGCTACACCTTC
TRBV7-2,TRBJ2-1,TRBD1,-,CASSFDRGSHNEQFF,TGTGCCAGCAGCTTCGACAGGGGATCGCACAATGAGCAGTTCTTC
TRBV7-9,TRBJ1-1,-,-,CASSTLGRGFTEAFF,TGTGCCAGCAGCACCCTGGGGAGGGGCTTCACTGAAGCTTTCTTT
TRBV10-3,TRBJ1-4,-,once,CAISEGSGYEKLFF,TGTGCCATCAGTGAGGGGTCGGGTTATGAAAAACTGTTTTTT
TRBV7-8,TRBJ2-3,-,-,CASSSSQPTSTDTQYF,TGTGCCAGCAGTTCTAGCCAACCAACATCCACAGATACGCAGTATTTT
TRBV7-2,TRBJ1-6,TRBD1,-,CASSQGQGGNSPLHF,TGTGCCAGCAGTCAAGGACAGGGGGGCAATTCACCCCTCCACTTT
TRBV11-2,TRBJ2-3,TRBD1,-,CASSLGNRGHTDTQYF,TGTGCCAGCAGCTTAGGGAACAGGGGGCATACAGATACGCAGTATTTT
TRBV6-5,TRBJ1-5,TRBD1,-,CASSTTGLGQPQHF,TGTGCCAGCAGTACGACAGGGTTAGGTCAGCCCCAGCATTTT
TRBV5-1,TRBJ2-7,-,once,CASSFGSGSYEQYF,TGCGCCAGCAGCTTTGGGAGCGGATCCTACGAGCAGTACTTC
TRBV6-5,TRBJ1-6,-,few,CASSAGPYNSPLHF,TGTGCCAGCAGTGCGGGGCCCTATAATTCACCCCTCCACTTT
TRBV19,TRBJ2-2,-,-,CASSDEGSTGELFF,TGTGCCAGTAGTGATGAGGGATCCACCGGGGAGCTGTTTTTT
TRBV5-1,TRBJ1-1,-,-,CASSLERGLQTEAFF,TGCGCCAGCAGCTTGGAGAGGGGACTGCAGACTGAAGCTTTCTTT
TRBV6-1,TRBJ1-2,-,-,CASSEAEQVPYTF,TGTGCCAGCAGTGAAGCTGAACAGGTTCCCTACACCTTC
TRBV7-2,TRBJ2-2,-,-,CASSLVRGRELFF,TGTGCCAGCAGCTTAGTGCGAGGCCGGGAGCTGTTTTTT
TRBV29-1,TRBJ1-5,-,-,CSVEGRVGQPQHF,TGCAGCGTCGAGGGCCGGGTAGGGCAGCCCCAGCATTTT
TRBV15,TRBJ1-4,-,-,CATSMGLNEKLFF,TGTGCCACCAGCATGGGACTTAATGAAAAACTGTTTTTT
TRBV6-6,TRBJ1-1,TRBD1,-,CASSYPGQGADQGPFF,TGTGCCAGCAGTTACCCCGGACAGGGGGCGGACCAGGGCCCTTTCTTT
TRBV4-3,TRBJ2-2,-,-,CASSLGGLNTGELFF,TGCGCCAGCAGCCTCGGGGGTTTGAACACCGGGGAGCTGTTTTTT
TRBV9,TRBJ2-3,TRBD2,-,CASTSRSGGAETQYF,TGTGCCAGCACCTCACGAAGCGGGGGGGCCGAAACGCAGTATTTT
TRBV9,TRBJ2-3,TRBD2,-,CASSVGAGAGTDTQYF,TGTGCCAGCAGCGTAGGTGCGGGAGCTGGCACAGATACGCAGTATTTT
TRBV4-3,TRBJ2-2,TRBD2,-,CASSFPRTSVTGELFF,TGCGCCAGCAGCTTCCCCCGCACTAGCGTCACCGGGGAGCTGTTTTTT
TRBV27,TRBJ2-7,TRBD2,few,CASSLTGLASYEQYF,TGTGCCAGCAGCCTAACCGGACTAGCATCCTACGAGCAGTACTTC
TRBV5-1,TRBJ2-5,TRBD2,once,CASSLVLAGGPGETQYF,TGCGCCAGCAGCTTGGTCCTAGCGGGGGGGCCGGGCGAGACCCAGTACTTC
TRBV5-1,TRBJ2-5,TRBD1,-,CASSHRGQETQYF,TGCGCCAGCAGCCACAGGGGGCAGGAGACCCAGTACTTC
TRBV5-4,TRBJ2-7,-,-,CASSLNRALDEQYF,TGTGCCAGCAGCTTGAACAGGGCCTTAGACGAGCAGTACTTC
TRBV20-1,TRBJ1-1,-,-,CSHRGNTEAFF,TGCAGTCACCGGGGGAACACTGAAGCTTTCTTT
TRBV5-5,TRBJ2-7,TRBD2,-,CASGGGYEQYF,TGTGCCAGCGGGGGGGGTTACGAGCAGTACTTC
TRBV6-5,TRBJ2-7,-,-,CASSGGLPPREQYF,TGTGCCAGCAGTGGGGGACTTCCTCCTCGCGAGCAGTACTTC
TRBV30,TRBJ1-4,-,once,CAWSVRVGEKLFF,TGTGCCTGGAGTGTACGAGTTGGTGAAAAACTGTTTTTT
TRBV5-8,TRBJ2-7,-,-,CASSLATIYEQYF,TGTGCCAGCAGCTTGGCTACCATATACGAGCAGTACTTC
TRBV7-9,TRBJ1-1,-,-,CASSLQGNTEAFF,TGTGCCAGCAGTTTACAGGGGAACACTGAAGCTTTCTTT
TRBV5-1,TRBJ2-3,TRBD1,once,CASSLEGTADTQYF,TGCGCCAGCAGCTTGGAGGGGACAGCTGATACGCAGTATTTT
TRBV5-1,TRBJ2-7,TRBD1,-,CASSLAGGDVAEQYF,TGCGCCAGCAGCTTGGCAGGGGGCGATGTTGCCGAGCAGTACTTC
TRBV2,TRBJ1-1,-,-,CASSERAGDLTEAFF,TGTGCCAGCAGTGAACGGGCAGGGGATCTCACTGAAGCTTTCTTT
TRBV27,TRBJ1-2,-,-,CASSSSGRGRFNYGYTF,-
TRBV28,TRBJ1-2,TRBD1,once,CASSPQDRWFYGYTF,TGTGCCAGCAGTCCCCAGGACAGGTGGTTCTATGGCTACACCTTC
TRBV5-1,TRBJ1-2,TRBD1,-,CASSLDGSGGSGYTF,TGCGCCAGCAGCTTGGATGGGTCAGGGGGGAGTGGCTACACCTTC
TRBV27,TRBJ1-2,-,few,CASSFGGGNYGYTF,TGTGCCAGCAGTTTCGGTGGGGGGAACTATGGCTACACCTTC
TRBV28,TRBJ2-7,TRBD1,once,CASSLVQGAGEQYF,TGTGCCAGCAGTTTAGTACAGGGGGCCGGCGAGCAGTACTTC
TRBV5-1,TRBJ1-2,-,-,CASSSEGWGYTF,TGCGCCAGCAGCTCAGAGGGTTGGGGCTACACCTTC
TRBV2,TRBJ2-1,TRBD2,-,CASSYYGTSGSYEQLF,TGTGCCAGCAGTTATTACGGGACTAGCGGGAGCTATGAGCAGCTCTTC